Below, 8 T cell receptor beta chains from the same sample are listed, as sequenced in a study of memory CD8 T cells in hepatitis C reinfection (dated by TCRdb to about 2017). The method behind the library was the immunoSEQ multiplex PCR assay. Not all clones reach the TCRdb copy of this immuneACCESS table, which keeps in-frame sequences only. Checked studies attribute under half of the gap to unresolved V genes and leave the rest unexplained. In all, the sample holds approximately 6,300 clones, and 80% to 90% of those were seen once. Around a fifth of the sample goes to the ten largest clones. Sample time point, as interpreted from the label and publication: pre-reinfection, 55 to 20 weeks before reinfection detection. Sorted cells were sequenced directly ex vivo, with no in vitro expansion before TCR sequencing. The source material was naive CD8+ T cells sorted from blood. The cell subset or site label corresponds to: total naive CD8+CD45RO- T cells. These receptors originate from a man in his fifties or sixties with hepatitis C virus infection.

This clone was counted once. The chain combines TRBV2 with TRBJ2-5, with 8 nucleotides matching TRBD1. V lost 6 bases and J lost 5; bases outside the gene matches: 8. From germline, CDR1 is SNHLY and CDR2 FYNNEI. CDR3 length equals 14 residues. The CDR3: CASSPRTGRETQYF. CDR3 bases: TGTGCCAGCAGCCCCCGGACAGGGCGGGAGACCCAGTACTTC.

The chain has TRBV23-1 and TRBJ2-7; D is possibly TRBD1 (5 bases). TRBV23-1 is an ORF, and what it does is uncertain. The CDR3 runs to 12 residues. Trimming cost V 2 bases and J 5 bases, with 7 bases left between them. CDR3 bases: TGCGCCAGCAGTCAAAACAGGCACGAGCAGTACTTC. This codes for CASSQNRHEQYF.

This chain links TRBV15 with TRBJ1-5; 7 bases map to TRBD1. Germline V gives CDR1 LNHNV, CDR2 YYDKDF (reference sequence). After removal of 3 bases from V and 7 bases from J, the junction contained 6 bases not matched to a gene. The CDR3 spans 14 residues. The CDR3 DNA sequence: TGTGCCACCAGCAGCGACAGGGTGCGCCAGCCCCAGCATTTT. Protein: CATSSDRVRQPQHF.

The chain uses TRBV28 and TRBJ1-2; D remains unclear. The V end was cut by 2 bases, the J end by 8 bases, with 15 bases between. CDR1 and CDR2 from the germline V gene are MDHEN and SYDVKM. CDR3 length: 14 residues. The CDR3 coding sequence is TGTGCCAGCAGTTTACCCCTCCAGTTGCGGGGCTACACCTTC. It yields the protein CASSLPLQLRGYTF.

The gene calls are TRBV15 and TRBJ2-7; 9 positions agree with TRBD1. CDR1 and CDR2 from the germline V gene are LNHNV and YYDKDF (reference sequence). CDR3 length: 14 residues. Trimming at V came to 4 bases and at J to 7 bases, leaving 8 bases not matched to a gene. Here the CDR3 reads CATSKGTGISEQYF. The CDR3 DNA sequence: TGTGCCACCAGCAAAGGGACAGGGATATCGGAGCAGTACTTC.

The CDR3, as DNA: TGTGCCAGCAGTCCCACGGGAGGCTATTATCAGCCCCAGCATTTT. This translates into CASSPTGGYYQPQHF. The chain uses TRBV27 and TRBJ1-5; D unclear. This CDR3 is built from 15 residues. CDR1 is MNHEY and CDR2 is SMNVEV in the germline V gene (reference sequence). Trimming shortened V by 5 bases and J by 5 bases, and 16 bases separated the two germline ends.

Written as DNA, the CDR3 is TGTGCCAGCAGCGAAGAGCTTCATTCACCCCTCCACTTT. Its translation is CASSEELHSPLHF. This sequence joins TRBV7-6 and TRBJ1-6; D unresolved. Germline CDR1 is SGHVS and CDR2 is FNYEAQ. The V end was cut by 5 bases, the J end by 8 bases, with 10 bases between. The CDR3 length is 13 residues. Full variable domain (rest looked up from reference TRBV7-6 and TRBJ1-6): GAGVSQSPRYKVTKRGQDVALRCDPISGHVSLYWYRQALGQGPEFLTYFNYEAQQDKSGLPNDRFSAERPEGSISTLTIQRTEQRDSAMYRCASSEELHSPLHFGNGTRLTVT.

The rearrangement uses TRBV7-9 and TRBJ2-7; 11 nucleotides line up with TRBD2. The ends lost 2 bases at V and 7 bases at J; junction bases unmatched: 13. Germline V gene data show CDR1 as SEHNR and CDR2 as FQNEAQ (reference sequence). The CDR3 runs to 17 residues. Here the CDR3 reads CASSLNPLAGAAGEQYF. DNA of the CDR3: TGTGCCAGCAGCTTAAACCCACTAGCGGGAGCCGCTGGAGAGCAGTACTTC.